The 6 T cell receptor beta chains given below trace back to one sample, sequenced in a study of blood T cell repertoires in COVID-19. Measured with immunoSEQ multiplex PCR; TCRdb has only the in-frame clones, and not every one. The table has more than 200,000 clones, 70% to 90% seen once. The sequencing sample was made of peripheral blood. These receptors all come from a woman aged 55-70 years with COVID-19, enrolled during active disease.

The rearrangement joins TRBV19 to TRBJ2-1; D perhaps matches TRBD2 (6 bases). The CDR3 extends over 15 amino acids. Trimming left V 5 bases short and J 6 bases short, with 17 bases between. Germline loops: CDR1 LNHDA, CDR2 SQIVND (reference sequence). The CDR3 reads CASSSPGRDLNEQFF. CDR3 nucleotides: TGTGCCAGTAGTTCTCCAGGGCGGGACCTCAATGAGCAGTTCTTC.

This chain's CDR3 is CASSRTSGALGETQYF. The DNA of the CDR3 is TGTGCCAGTAGTAGGACTAGCGGGGCCCTGGGGGAGACCCAGTACTTC. The V call is TRBV19, the J call TRBJ2-5; 12 positions match TRBD2. The V gene end was trimmed by 4 bases and the J gene end by 5 bases; junction bases not matched to a gene: 8. The CDR3 is made up of 16 amino acids. Per the germline V gene, CDR1 is LNHDA and CDR2 is SQIVND (reference sequence).

The gene calls are TRBV4-2 and TRBJ2-6; the D gene is possibly TRBD1 (5 bases). Per germline, CDR1 LGHNA and CDR2 YNFKEQ. Trimming shortened V by 1 base and J by 0 bases, and 10 bases separated the two germline ends. There are 17 residues in the CDR3. The CDR3 DNA is TGTGCCAGCAGCCAAGGGGTCGGACACTCTGGGGCCAACGTCCTGACTTTC. Its protein is CASSQGVGHSGANVLTF.

This chain connects TRBV4-3 to TRBJ2-6; 7 bases agree with TRBD1. Germline V gene data show CDR1 as LGHNA and CDR2 as YSLEER. Trimming took 2 bases from V and 2 from J; bases not matched to a gene: 3. The CDR3 covers 16 residues. The DNA of the CDR3 is TGCGCCAGCAGCCAAACCGACAGGGCTGGGGCCAACGTCCTGACTTTC. As protein: CASSQTDRAGANVLTF.

The chain employs TRBV5-1 and TRBJ2-7, with 12 bases fitting TRBD2. The CDR3 is 14 amino acids. CDR1 is SGHRS and CDR2 is YFSETQ in the germline V gene. V was clipped by 4 bases and J by 2 bases; unmatched bases: 1. The CDR3 DNA sequence: TGCGCCAGCAGCAGGACTAGCGGGACCTACGAGCAGTACTTC. Translating it yields CASSRTSGTYEQYF.

V gene TRBV9 combines with J gene TRBJ2-1; 10 bases agree with TRBD2. With V trimmed by 1 base and J by 10 bases, 8 bases remained unmatched. The CDR3 extends over 15 amino acids. Germline CDR1 SGDLS, CDR2 YYNGEE. The CDR3 sequence is CASSVSSSGGGEQFF. The CDR3 DNA is TGTGCCAGCAGCGTATCGTCTAGCGGGGGTGGGGAGCAGTTCTTC.